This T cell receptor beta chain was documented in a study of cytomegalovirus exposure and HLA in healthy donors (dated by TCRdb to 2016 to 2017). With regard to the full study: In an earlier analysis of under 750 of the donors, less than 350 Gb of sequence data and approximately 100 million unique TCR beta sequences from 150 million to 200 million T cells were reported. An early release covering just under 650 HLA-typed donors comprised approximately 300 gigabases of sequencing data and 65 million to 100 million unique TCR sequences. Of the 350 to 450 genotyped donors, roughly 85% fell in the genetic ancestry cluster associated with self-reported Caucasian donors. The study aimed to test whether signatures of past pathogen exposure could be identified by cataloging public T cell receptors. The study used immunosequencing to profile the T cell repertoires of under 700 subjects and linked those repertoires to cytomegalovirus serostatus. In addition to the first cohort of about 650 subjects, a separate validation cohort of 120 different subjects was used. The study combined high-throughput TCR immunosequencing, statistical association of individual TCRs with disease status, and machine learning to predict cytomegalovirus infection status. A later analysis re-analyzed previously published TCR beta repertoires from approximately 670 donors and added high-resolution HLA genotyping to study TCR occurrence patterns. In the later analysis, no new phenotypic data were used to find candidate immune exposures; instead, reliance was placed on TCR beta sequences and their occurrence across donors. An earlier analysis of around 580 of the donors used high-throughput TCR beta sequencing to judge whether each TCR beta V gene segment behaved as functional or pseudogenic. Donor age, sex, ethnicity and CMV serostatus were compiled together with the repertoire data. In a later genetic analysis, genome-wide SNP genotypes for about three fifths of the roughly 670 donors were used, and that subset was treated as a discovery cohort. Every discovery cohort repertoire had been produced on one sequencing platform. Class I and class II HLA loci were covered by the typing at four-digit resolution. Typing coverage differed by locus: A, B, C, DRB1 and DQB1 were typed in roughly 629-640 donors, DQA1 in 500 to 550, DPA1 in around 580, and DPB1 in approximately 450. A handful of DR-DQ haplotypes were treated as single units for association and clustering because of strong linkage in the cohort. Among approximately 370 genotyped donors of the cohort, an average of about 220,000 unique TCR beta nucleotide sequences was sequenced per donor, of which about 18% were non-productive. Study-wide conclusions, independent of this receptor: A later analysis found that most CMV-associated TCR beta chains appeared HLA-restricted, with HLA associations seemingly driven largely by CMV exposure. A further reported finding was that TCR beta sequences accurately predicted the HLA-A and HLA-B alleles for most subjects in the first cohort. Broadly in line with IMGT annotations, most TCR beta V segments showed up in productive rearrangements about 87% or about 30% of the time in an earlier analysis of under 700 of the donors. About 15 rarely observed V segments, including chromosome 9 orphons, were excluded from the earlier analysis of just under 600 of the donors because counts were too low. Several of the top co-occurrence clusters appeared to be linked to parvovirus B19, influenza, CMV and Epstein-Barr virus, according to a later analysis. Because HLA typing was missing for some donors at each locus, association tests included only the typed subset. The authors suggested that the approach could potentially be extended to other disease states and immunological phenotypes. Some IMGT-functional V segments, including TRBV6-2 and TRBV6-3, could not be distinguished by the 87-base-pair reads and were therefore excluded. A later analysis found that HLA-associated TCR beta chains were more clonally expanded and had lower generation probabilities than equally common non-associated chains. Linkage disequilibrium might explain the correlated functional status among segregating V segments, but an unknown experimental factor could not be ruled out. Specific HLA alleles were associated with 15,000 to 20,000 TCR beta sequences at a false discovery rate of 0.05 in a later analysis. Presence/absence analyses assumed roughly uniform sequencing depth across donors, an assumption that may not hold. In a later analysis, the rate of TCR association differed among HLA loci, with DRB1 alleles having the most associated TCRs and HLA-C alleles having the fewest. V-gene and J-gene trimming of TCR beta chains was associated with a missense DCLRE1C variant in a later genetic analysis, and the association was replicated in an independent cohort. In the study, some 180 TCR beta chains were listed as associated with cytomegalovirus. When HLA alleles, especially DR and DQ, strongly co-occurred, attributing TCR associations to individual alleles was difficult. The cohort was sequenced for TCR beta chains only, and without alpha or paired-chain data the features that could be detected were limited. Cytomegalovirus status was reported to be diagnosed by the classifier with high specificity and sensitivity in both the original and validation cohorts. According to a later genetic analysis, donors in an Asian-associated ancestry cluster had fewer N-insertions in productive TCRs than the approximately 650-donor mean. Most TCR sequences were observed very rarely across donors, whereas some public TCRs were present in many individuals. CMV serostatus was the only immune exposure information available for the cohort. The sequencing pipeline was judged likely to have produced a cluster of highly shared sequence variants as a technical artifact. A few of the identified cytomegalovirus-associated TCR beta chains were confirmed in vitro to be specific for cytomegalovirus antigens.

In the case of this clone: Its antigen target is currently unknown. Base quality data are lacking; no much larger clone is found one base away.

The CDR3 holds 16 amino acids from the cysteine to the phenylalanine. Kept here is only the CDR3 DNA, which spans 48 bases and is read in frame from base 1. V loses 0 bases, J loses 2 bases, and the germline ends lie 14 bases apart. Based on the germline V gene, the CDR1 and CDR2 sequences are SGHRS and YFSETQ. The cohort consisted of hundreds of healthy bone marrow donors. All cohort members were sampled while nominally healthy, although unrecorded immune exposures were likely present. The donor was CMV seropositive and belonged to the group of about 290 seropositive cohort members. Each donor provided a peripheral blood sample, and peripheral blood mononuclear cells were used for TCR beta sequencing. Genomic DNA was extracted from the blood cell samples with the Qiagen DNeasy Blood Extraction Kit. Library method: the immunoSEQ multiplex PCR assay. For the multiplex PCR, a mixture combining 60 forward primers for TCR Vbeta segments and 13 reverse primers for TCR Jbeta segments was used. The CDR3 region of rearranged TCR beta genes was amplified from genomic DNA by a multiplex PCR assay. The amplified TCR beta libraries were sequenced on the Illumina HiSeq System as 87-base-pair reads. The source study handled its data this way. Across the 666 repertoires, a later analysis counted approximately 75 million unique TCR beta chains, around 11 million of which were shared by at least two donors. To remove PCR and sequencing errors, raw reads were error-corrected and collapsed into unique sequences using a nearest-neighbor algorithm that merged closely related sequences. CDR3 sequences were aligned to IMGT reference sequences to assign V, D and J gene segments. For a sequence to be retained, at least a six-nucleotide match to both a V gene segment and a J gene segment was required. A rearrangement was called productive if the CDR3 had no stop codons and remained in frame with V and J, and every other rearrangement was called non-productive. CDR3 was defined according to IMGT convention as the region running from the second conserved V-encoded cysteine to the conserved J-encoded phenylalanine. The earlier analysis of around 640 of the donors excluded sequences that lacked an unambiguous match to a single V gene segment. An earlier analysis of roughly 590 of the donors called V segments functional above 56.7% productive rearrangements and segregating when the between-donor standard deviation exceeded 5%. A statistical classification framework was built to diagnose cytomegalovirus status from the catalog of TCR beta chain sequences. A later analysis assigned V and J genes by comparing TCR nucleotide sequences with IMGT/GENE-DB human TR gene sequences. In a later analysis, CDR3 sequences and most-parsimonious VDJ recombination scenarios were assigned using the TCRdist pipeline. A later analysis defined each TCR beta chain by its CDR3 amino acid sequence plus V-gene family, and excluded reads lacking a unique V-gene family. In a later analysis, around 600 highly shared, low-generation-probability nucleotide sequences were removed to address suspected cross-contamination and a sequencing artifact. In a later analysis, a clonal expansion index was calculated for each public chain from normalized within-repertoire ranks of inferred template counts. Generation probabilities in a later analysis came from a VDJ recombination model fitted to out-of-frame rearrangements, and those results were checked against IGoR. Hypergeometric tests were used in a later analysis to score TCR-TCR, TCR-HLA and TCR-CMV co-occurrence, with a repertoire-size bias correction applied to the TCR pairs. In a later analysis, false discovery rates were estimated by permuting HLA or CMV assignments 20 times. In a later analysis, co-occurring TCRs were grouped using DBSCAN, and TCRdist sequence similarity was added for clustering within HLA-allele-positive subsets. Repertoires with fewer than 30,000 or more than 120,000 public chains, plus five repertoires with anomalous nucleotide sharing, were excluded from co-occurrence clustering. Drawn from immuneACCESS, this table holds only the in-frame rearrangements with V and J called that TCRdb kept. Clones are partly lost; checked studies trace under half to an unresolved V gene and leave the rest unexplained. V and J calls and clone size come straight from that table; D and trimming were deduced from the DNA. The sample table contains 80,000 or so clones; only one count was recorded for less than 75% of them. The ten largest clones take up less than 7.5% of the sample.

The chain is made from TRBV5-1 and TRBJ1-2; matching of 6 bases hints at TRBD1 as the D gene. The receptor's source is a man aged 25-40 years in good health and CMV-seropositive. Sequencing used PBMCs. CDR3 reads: CASSLEAGALNYGYTF. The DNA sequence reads TGCGCCAGCAGCTTGGAAGCAGGGGCCTTAAACTATGGCTACACCTTC.